The next 8 T cell receptor beta chains were all read from a single sample in a study of blood T cell repertoires in COVID-19. Clones were read by immunoSEQ multiplex PCR, and TCRdb kept only the in-frame ones, dropping some. The sample includes approximately 500,000 clones, roughly 90% seen only once; the top ten take 1.8%. The sequenced sample consisted of PBMCs or T cells enriched from blood (not recorded which). These receptors were collected from a woman between 40 and 50 years old who had recovered from COVID-19.

The J gene is TRBJ1-6, the V gene TRBV27; weak D call: TRBD1 (5 bases). Between the trimmed V and J ends, which lost 5 bases and 9 bases, there was a span of 17 bases. The germline V gene encodes CDR1 MNHEY and CDR2 SMNVEV (reference sequence). The CDR3 is 15 residues long. This chain's CDR3 is CASSPSEGLGSPLHF. The CDR3 bases are TGTGCCAGCAGTCCGTCGGAGGGGCTCGGTTCACCCCTCCACTTT.

The chain uses TRBV3-1 (or the pseudogene TRBV3-2) and TRBJ1-1; D is undetermined. The CDR3 sequence is 15 residues long. The V end was cut by 1 base, the J end by 1 base, with 10 bases between. From germline, CDR1 is LGHDT and CDR2 YNNKEL (reference sequence). DNA of the CDR3: TGTGCCAGCAGCCAAGGAGGGTTGGAGAACACTGAAGCTTTCTTT. Its protein product is CASSQGGLENTEAFF.

The rearrangement links TRBV5-5 to TRBJ1-1, with 7 bases that match TRBD1. After removal of 5 bases from V and 2 bases from J, the junction contained 9 bases not matched to a gene. The CDR3 loop spans 15 amino acids. CDR1 and CDR2 from the germline V gene are SGHKS and YYEKEE (reference sequence). The CDR3 spells CASSHTGDFNTEAFF. The CDR3 DNA is TGTGCCAGCAGTCATACAGGGGATTTCAACACTGAAGCTTTCTTT.

For this clone: A read error may account for a junction end that differs from germline. The chain joins TRBV7-7 to TRBJ2-2; tentative D call: TRBD1 (5 bases). From germline, CDR1 is SSHAT and CDR2 FNYEAQ (reference sequence). This CDR3 contains 14 residues. The CDR3 DNA sequence: TGTGCTAGCAGCTTAGGGGCGAGTACCGGGGAGCTGTTTTTT. Protein sequence: CASSLGASTGELFF.

This clone was detected once. This rearrangement joins TRBV5-4 to TRBJ2-2; 8 bases match TRBD2. The CDR3 totals 15 residues. Per the germline V gene, CDR1 is SGHNT and CDR2 is YYREEE (reference sequence). The junction had 6 bases not matched to a gene; V was cut back by 3 bases and J by 5 bases. This CDR3 reads CASSSGLVRTGELFF. CDR3 coding DNA: TGTGCCAGCAGCTCGGGACTAGTACGAACCGGGGAGCTGTTTTTT.

V usage is TRBV7-7 and J usage is TRBJ2-7; the match to TRBD1 covers 8 bases. The CDR3 contains 15 residues. Looked up from germline, CDR1 is SSHAT and CDR2 is FNYEAQ (reference sequence). V lost 4 bases to trimming and J lost 2 bases; unmatched junction nucleotides: 7. In DNA, the CDR3 is TGTGCCAGCAGCTCCGGGACAGGAAGGGCCTACGAGCAGTACTTC. Translated, it gives CASSSGTGRAYEQYF.

The genes are TRBV3-1 (or the pseudogene TRBV3-2) and TRBJ2-1, with TRBD2 identical over 11 bases. This CDR3 is 14 amino acids long. From germline, CDR1 is LGHDT and CDR2 YNNKEL (reference sequence). Losses at the gene ends were 3 bases for V and 9 bases for J; bases not matched to a gene: 4. CDR3 loop: CASSQTSGNGEQFF. CDR3 DNA: TGTGCCAGCAGCCAGACTAGCGGGAACGGTGAGCAGTTCTTC.

The chain employs TRBV19 and TRBJ1-5; no firm D call. Per the germline V gene, CDR1 is LNHDA and CDR2 is SQIVND (reference sequence). The CDR3 spans 14 residues. V lost 3 bases, J lost 1 base, and 7 bases lay in between. DNA for the CDR3: TGTGCCAGTAGTATTCCGCAGAGCAATCAGCCCCAGCATTTT. It is translated as CASSIPQSNQPQHF.